One T cell receptor beta chain is described in this entry. Its matching antigen is unknown. This sample was included in a study of a mutant IDH1 vaccine in newly diagnosed glioma. The wider study: Following radiotherapy alone, or alongside temozolomide cycles, vaccination was started after an interval of 4-6 weeks. Most had both radiotherapy and temozolomide beforehand; others had only one.

TCRdb's copy holds only in-frame clones and misses some; the assay was immunoSEQ multiplex PCR. This table holds approximately 50,000 clones, 70% to 90% found once. Time point of the sample: week 35, safety follow-up. Each dose of the vaccine consisted of 300 ug of mutant IDH1 20-mer peptide, with topical imiquimod. Each patient was administered eight vaccinations, scheduled in weeks 1, 3, 5, 7, 11, 15, 19 and 23. The CDR3 consists of 14 residues. Germline V lookup: CDR1 SGHTA, CDR2 FQGNSA. V was clipped by 6 bases and J by 3 bases, with 15 bases between them. General observations from the study: Across multiple MHC alleles, 80% to 95% of patients had vaccine-induced responses.

The clonotype comes from a woman in her thirties or forties with glioma. This chain joins TRBV7-2 and TRBJ2-7; tentative D call: TRBD2 (6 bases). The input for sequencing was PBMCs, taken from a glioma patient whose treatment included an IDH1 peptide vaccine. The DNA for the CDR3 is TGTGCCAGCAGGAGGGCGGGACTTAGCTACGAGCAGTACTTC. Residues: CASRRAGLSYEQYF.